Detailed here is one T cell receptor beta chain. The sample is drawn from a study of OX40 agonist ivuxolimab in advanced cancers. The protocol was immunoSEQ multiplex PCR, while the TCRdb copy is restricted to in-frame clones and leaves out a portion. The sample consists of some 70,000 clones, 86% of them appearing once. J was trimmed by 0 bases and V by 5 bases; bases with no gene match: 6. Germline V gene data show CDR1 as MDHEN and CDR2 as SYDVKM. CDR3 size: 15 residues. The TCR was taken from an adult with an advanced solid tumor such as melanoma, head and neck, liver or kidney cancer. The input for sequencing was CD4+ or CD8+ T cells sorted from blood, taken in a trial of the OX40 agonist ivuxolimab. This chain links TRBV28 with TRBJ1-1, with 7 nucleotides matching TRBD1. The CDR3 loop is CASSPRQGLNTEAFF. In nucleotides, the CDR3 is TGTGCCAGCAGTCCCCGACAGGGACTGAACACTGAAGCTTTCTTT.